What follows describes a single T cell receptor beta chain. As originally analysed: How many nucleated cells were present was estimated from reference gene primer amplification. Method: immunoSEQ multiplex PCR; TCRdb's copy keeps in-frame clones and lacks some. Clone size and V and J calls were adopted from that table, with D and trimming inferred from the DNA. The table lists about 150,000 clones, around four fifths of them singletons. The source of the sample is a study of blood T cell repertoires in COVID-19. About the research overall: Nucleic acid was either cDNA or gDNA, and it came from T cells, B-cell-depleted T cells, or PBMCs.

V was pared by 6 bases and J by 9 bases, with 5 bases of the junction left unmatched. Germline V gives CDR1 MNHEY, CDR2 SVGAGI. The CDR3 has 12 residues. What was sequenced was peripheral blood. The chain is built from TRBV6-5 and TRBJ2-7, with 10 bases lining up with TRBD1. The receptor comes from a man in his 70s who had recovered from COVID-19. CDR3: CASRETGGVQYF. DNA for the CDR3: TGTGCCAGCAGGGAGACAGGGGGCGTGCAGTACTTC.